This T cell receptor beta chain was documented in a study of blood T cell repertoires in COVID-19. The germline CDR1 and CDR2 sequences are SGHDT and YYEEEE. CDR3 length: 15 amino acids. Trimming removed 4 bases from V and 6 bases from J; junction bases left unmatched: 6. Repertoires were generated with immunoSEQ multiplex PCR, while TCRdb's copy carries only in-frame clones and drops some. Of 35,000 to 50,000 clones in the sample, about 85% were seen once. In this sample, this clone turned up once. This rearrangement joins TRBV5-6 to TRBJ2-2; 10 nucleotides match TRBD1. Input material: peripheral blood. The TCR originated in a human donor in a cohort sampled during active COVID-19. The CDR3 protein is CASSVDRGLAGELFF. CDR3 sequence (DNA): TGTGCCAGCAGCGTAGACAGGGGGCTGGCCGGGGAGCTGTTTTTT.